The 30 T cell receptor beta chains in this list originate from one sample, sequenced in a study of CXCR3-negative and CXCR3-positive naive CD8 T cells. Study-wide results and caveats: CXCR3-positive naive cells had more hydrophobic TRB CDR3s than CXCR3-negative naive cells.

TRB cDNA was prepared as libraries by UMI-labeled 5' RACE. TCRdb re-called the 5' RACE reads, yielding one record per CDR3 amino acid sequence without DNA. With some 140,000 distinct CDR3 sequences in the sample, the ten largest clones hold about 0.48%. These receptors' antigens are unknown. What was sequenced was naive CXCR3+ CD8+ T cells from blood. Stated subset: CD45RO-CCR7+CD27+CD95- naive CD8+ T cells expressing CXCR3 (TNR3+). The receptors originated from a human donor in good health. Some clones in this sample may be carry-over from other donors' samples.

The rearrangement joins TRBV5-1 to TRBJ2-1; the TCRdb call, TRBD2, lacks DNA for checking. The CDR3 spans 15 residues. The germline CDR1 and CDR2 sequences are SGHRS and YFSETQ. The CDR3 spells CASSFQGHTYNEQFF.

CDR3 sequence reads: CSATWIGSSYEQYF. The rearrangement uses TRBV20-1 and TRBJ2-7. The CDR3 spans 14 residues. CDR1 DFQATT and CDR2 SNEGSKA come from the germline V gene (reference sequence).

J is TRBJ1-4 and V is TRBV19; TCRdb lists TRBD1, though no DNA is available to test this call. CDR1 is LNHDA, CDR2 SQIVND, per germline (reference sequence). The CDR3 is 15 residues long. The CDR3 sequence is CASSLWTGEDEKLFF.

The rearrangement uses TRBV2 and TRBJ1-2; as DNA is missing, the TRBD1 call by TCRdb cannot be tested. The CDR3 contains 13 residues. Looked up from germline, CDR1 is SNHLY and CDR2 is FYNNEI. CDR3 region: CASSEGQGEGYTF. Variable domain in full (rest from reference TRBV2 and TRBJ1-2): EPEVTQTPSHQVTQMGQEVILRCVPISNHLYFYWYRQILGQKVEFLVSFYNNEISEKSEIFDDQFSVERPDGSNFTLKIRSTKLEDSAMYFCASSEGQGEGYTFGSGTRLTVV.

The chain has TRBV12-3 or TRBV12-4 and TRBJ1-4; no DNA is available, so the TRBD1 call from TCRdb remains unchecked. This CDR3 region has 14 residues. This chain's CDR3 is CASSSDRGKQNEVF.

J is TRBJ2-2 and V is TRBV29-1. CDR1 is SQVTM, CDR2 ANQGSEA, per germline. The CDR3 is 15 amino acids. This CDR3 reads CSVEWETANTGELFF.

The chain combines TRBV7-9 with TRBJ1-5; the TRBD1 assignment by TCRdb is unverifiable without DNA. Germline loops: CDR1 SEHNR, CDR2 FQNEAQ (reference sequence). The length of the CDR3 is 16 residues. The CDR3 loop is CASSPSDRVRAQPQHF.

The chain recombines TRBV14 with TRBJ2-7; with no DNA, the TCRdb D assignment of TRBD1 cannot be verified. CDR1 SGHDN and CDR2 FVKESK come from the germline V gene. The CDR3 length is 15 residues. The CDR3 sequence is CASSNVATVSYEQYF.

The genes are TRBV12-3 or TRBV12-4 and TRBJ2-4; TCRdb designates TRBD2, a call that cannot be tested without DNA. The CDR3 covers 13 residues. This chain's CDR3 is CASRSRVEDIQYF.

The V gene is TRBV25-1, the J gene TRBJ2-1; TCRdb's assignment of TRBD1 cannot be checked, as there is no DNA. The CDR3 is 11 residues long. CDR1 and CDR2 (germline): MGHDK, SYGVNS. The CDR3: CASSKGGEQFF.

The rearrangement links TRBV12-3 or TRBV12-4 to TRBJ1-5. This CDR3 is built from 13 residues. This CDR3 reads CASKIGPNQPQHF.

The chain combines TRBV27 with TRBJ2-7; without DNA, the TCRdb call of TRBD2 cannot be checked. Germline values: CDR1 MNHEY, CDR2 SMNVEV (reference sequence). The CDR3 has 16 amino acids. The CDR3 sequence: CASRSGLAGVFFEQYF.

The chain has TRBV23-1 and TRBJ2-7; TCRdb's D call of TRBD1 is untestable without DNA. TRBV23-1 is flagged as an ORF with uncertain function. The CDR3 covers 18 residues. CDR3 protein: CASSHTGQKVVYYYEQYF.

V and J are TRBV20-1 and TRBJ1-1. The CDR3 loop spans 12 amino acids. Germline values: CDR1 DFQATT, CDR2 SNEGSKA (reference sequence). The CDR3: CSARTGLNEAFF.

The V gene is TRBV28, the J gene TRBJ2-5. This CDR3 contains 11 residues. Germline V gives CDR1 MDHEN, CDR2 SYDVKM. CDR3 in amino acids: CASSLTQAQYF.

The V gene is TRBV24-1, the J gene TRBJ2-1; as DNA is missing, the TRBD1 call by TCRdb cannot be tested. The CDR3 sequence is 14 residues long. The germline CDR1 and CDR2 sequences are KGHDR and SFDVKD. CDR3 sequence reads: CATSVGSWAGEQFF.

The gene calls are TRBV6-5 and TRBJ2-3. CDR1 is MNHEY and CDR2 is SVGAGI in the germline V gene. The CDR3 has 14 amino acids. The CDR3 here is CASTHTGWTDTQYF.

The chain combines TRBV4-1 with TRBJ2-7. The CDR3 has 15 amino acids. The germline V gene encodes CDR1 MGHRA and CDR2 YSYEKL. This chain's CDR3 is CASSQDPGAPTEQYF.

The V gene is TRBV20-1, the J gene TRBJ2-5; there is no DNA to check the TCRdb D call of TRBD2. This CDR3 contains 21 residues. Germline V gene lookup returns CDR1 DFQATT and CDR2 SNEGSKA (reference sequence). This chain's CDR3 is CSARGRAKPGLAAIIQETQYF.

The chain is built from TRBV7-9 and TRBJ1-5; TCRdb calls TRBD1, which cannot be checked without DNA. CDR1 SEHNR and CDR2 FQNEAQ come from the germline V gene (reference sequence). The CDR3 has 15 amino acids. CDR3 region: CASSLGYGGNQPQHF.

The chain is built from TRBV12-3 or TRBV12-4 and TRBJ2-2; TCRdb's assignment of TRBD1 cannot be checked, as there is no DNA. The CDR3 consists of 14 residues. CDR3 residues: CASSGQANTGELFF.

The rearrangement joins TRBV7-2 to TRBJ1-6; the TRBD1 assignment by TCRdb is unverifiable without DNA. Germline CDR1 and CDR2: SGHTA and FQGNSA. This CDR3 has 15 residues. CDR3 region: CASSWGQGLNSPLHF.

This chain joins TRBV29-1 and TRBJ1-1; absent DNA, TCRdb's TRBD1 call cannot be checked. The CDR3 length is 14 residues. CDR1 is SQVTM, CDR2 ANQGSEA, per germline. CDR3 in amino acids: CRAWDGQMNTEAFF.

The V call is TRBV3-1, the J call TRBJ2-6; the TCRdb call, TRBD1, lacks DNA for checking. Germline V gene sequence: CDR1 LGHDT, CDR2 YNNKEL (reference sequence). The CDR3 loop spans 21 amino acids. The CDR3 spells CASSQSLWDAPEFSGANVLTF.

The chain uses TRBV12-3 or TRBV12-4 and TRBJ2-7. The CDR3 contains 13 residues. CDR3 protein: CASSLLASYEQYF.

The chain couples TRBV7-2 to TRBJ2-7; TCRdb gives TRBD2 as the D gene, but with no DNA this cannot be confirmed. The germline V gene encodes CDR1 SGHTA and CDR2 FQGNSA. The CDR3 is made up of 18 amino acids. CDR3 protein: CASSLAGLAGTFSYEQYF.

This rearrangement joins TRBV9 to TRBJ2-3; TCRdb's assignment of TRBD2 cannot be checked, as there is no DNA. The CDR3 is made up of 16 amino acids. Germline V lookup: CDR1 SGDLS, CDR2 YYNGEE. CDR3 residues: CASSVTDGGWRDTQYF.

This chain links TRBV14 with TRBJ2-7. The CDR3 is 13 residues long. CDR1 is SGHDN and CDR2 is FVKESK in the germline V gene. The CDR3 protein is CASSRIDPYEQYF.

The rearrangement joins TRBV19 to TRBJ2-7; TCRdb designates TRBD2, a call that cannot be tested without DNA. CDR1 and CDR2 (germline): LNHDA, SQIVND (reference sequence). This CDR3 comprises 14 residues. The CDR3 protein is CASSRAESSYEQYF.

The chain's CDR3 is CATFEGGGYNEQFF. This chain connects TRBV2 to TRBJ2-1; the D call of TRBD2 rests on TCRdb alone, since no DNA is present to check it. The germline gives CDR1 SNHLY, CDR2 FYNNEI. The CDR3 runs to 14 residues.